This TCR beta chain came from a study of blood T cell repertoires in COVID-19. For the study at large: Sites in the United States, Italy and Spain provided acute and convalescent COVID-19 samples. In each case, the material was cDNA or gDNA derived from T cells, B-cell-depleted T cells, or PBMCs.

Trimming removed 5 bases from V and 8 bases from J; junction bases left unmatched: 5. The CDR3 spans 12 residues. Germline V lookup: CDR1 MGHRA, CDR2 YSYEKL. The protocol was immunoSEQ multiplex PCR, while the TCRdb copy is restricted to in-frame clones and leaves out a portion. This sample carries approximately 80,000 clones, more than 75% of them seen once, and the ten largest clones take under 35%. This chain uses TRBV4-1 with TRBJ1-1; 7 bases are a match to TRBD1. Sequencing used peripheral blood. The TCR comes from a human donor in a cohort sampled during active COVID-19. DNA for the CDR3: TGCGCCAGCAGCACATGGGGACAGGAAGCTTTCTTT. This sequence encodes CASSTWGQEAFF.